These T cell receptor beta chains were read from a single sample in a study of T cell responses to AZD1222 COVID-19 vaccine. Here immunoSEQ multiplex PCR was the method, and the copy in TCRdb shows in-frame clones only, minus some. The sample shows more than 75,000 clones, 83% of them seen only once. The material sequenced was peripheral blood, taken 28 days after the second AZD1222 dose. These receptors all come from an adult who received the AZD1222 COVID-19 vaccine. Both conserved end residues are part of each CDR3. D genes are given only for firm matches. Some rows have no size entry. The others give once, few or many, or a class for an expanded clone.

j_call v_call clone_size d_call cdr3_length cdr3_aa cdr3_nt
TRBJ2-2 TRBV4-1 - TRBD1 16 CASSQLGQGGTGELFF TGCGCCAGCAGCCAATTGGGACAGGGAGGCACCGGGGAGCTGTTTTTT
TRBJ2-1 TRBV15 - - 17 CATSRVPGTSERNEQFF TGTGCCACCAGCAGAGTACCCGGGACCTCGGAGAGGAATGAGCAGTTCTTC
TRBJ2-3 TRBV23-1 - - 16 CASSQQRSLGVDTQYF TGCGCCAGCAGTCAGCAACGGTCCCTAGGGGTAGATACGCAGTATTTT
TRBJ1-1 TRBV11-3 once - 13 CASSLDSTAEAFF TGTGCCAGCAGCTTAGACTCAACAGCTGAAGCTTTCTTT
TRBJ1-2 TRBV28 - TRBD1 15 CASHRGQDFNYGYTF TGTGCCAGCCATCGTGGACAGGATTTTAACTATGGCTACACCTTC
TRBJ1-2 TRBV7-2 few TRBD1 18 CASSLTPGQGPSPYGYTF TGTGCCAGCAGCCTCACACCGGGACAGGGACCAAGCCCTTATGGCTACACCTTC
TRBJ2-1 TRBV9 - TRBD2 16 CASSVGASGVYNEQFF TGTGCCAGCAGCGTAGGGGCTAGCGGGGTCTACAATGAGCAGTTCTTC
TRBJ2-3 TRBV28 few TRBD1 13 CATTDRGGDTQYF TGTGCCACCACGGACAGGGGGGGTGATACGCAGTATTTT
TRBJ2-3 TRBV5-1 - - 14 CASRVAAYTDTQYF TGCGCCAGCAGGGTAGCGGCGTACACAGATACGCAGTATTTT
TRBJ2-1 TRBV18 - - 16 CASSPRARGDLNEQFF TGTGCCAGCTCACCACGGGCGAGGGGCGACTTGAATGAGCAGTTCTTC
TRBJ1-5 TRBV28 - TRBD1 15 CASSQITGGGQPQHF TGTGCCAGCAGCCAGATTACAGGGGGCGGTCAGCCCCAGCATTTT
TRBJ1-4 TRBV6-5 - - 12 CASRGLEEKLFF TGTGCCAGCAGGGGACTGGAAGAAAAACTGTTTTTT
TRBJ1-4 TRBV9 - - 16 CASSAYSGTPTQQLFF TGTGCCAGCAGCGCCTATTCCGGGACGCCCACCCAGCAACTGTTTTTT
TRBJ1-6 TRBV5-6 - - 13 CASSEYSNSPLHF TGTGCCAGCAGCGAATACTCGAATTCACCCCTCCACTTT
TRBJ1-3 TRBV5-1 - TRBD1 20 CASSLTWTGASSSIGNTIYF TGCGCCAGCAGCCTTACCTGGACAGGGGCTTCCTCCAGTATCGGAAACACCATATATTTT
TRBJ1-5 TRBV28 - - 14 CASSPGPGNQPQHF TGTGCCAGCAGCCCCGGTCCTGGGAACCAGCCCCAGCATTTT
TRBJ1-2 TRBV2 - - 11 CASSETSGYTF TGTGCCAGCAGTGAAACGAGTGGCTACACCTTC
TRBJ1-2 TRBV7-2 - - 13 CASSIDFNYGYTF TGTGCCAGCAGCATAGACTTTAACTATGGCTACACCTTC
TRBJ2-4 TRBV19 - - 15 CASTDGGGGKNIQYF TGTGCCAGTACCGATGGAGGGGGCGGCAAAAACATTCAGTACTTC
TRBJ1-4 TRBV30 - TRBD1 16 CAWSPLVGQDNEKLFF TGTGCCTGGAGCCCCCTAGTGGGACAGGATAATGAAAAACTGTTTTTT
TRBJ1-1 TRBV6-1 - - 12 CASSESTGQAFF TGTGCCAGCAGTGAATCAACGGGACAAGCTTTCTTT
TRBJ1-4 TRBV27 - - 15 CASSASRVSNEKLFF TGTGCCAGCAGTGCCAGTAGGGTATCGAATGAAAAACTGTTTTTT
TRBJ2-5 TRBV27 - - 13 CASSPYPGETQYF TGTGCCAGCAGTCCCTACCCCGGTGAGACCCAGTACTTC
TRBJ2-5 TRBV7-3 - - 14 CASSLAGVQETQYF TGTGCCAGCAGCTTGGCCGGGGTACAAGAGACCCAGTACTTC
TRBJ1-1 TRBV12-3/TRBV12-4 - - 12 CASSRDFAEAFF TGTGCCAGCAGTAGGGACTTCGCTGAAGCTTTCTTT
TRBJ2-5 TRBV10-3 - - 10 CATGTETQYF TGTGCCACCGGCACGGAGACCCAGTACTTC
TRBJ1-1 TRBV5-6 - - 12 CASSLMNTEAFF TGTGCCAGCAGCTTGATGAACACTGAAGCTTTCTTT
TRBJ2-2 TRBV9 - - 13 CASSPSNTGELFF TGTGCCAGCAGCCCATCCAACACCGGGGAGCTGTTTTTT
TRBJ2-1 TRBV6-2/TRBV6-3 - TRBD2 16 CASSRPLAGGSSEQFF TGTGCCAGCAGCCGTCCACTAGCGGGAGGATCTAGTGAGCAGTTCTTC
TRBJ1-3 TRBV7-2 - TRBD1 18 CASSLLGTGGSSGNTIYF TGTGCCAGCAGCTTATTAGGGACAGGGGGATCCTCTGGAAACACCATATATTTT
TRBJ2-7 TRBV7-2 - - 13 CASSFSGSYEQYF TGTGCCAGCAGCTTTAGCGGCTCCTACGAGCAGTACTTC
TRBJ1-1 TRBV7-9 - - 17 CASSLGAFRRRPTEAFF TGTGCCAGCAGCTTAGGGGCGTTTAGGCGGCGGCCCACTGAAGCTTTCTTT
TRBJ1-5 TRBV7-2 - - 14 CASSFQGGNQPQHF TGTGCCAGCAGCTTCCAGGGAGGCAATCAGCCCCAGCATTTT
TRBJ2-7 TRBV3-1/TRBV3-2 - - 13 CASSQEGLYEQYF TGTGCCAGCAGCCAAGAGGGACTCTACGAGCAGTACTTC
TRBJ1-2 TRBV30 - - 14 CAWSVPPGSRGYTF TGTGCCTGGAGTGTACCCCCGGGCTCCAGGGGCTACACCTTC
TRBJ2-7 TRBV3-1/TRBV3-2 - TRBD1 15 CASSQSTGTDYEQYF TGTGCCAGCAGCCAATCGACCGGGACAGACTACGAGCAGTACTTC
TRBJ2-2 TRBV11-3 once TRBD2 15 CASTLGGGDTGELFF TGTGCCAGCACCCTGGGGGGAGGGGACACCGGGGAGCTGTTTTTT
TRBJ2-7 TRBV30 few - 13 CAWKFGSGYEQYF TGTGCCTGGAAATTCGGGAGTGGGTACGAGCAGTACTTC
TRBJ1-1 TRBV28 - - 13 CASSLGGNTEAFF TGTGCCAGCAGTTTAGGGGGGAACACTGAAGCTTTCTTT
TRBJ1-5 TRBV28 - - 13 CASRDRGGQPQHF TGTGCCAGCAGAGATAGGGGTGGTCAGCCCCAGCATTTT
TRBJ2-7 TRBV11-2 - TRBD2 14 CASSFLAGVDEQYF TGTGCCAGCAGCTTTCTGGCGGGAGTCGACGAGCAGTACTTC
TRBJ2-7 TRBV5-1 - TRBD1 15 CASSWSGQELYEQYF TGCGCCAGCAGCTGGTCGGGACAGGAACTTTACGAGCAGTACTTC
TRBJ2-3 TRBV11-2 - TRBD2 18 CASSPKTSGTSRTDTQYF TGTGCCAGCAGCCCAAAGACTAGCGGGACCTCCCGCACAGATACGCAGTATTTT
TRBJ2-7 TRBV30 - - 11 CAWRGTYEQYF TGTGCCTGGAGGGGAACCTACGAGCAGTACTTC
TRBJ2-5 TRBV5-1 - TRBD1 14 CASSSGQGGETQYF TGCGCCAGCAGCTCCGGACAGGGCGGAGAGACCCAGTACTTC
TRBJ2-7 TRBV6-5 once TRBD1 14 CASSYGGTGDEQYF TGTGCCAGCAGTTACGGGGGCACAGGGGACGAGCAGTACTTC
TRBJ2-7 TRBV14 - - 14 CASSSDLSSDEQYF TGTGCCAGCAGCTCCGACTTATCCTCGGACGAGCAGTACTTC
TRBJ1-2 TRBV7-9 - - 14 CASSPPWGGYGYTF TGTGCCAGCAGCCCTCCGTGGGGGGGGTATGGCTACACCTTC
TRBJ1-3 TRBV30 - - 13 CAWSVDRGNTIYF TGTGCCTGGAGTGTCGACAGGGGAAACACCATATATTTT
TRBJ1-1 TRBV27 - - 14 CASSALSRNTEAFF TGTGCCAGCAGTGCTTTATCCCGAAACACTGAAGCTTTCTTT
TRBJ1-2 TRBV5-1 - - 14 CASSLDRVQDGYTF TGCGCCAGCAGCTTGGATCGAGTTCAGGATGGCTACACCTTC
TRBJ2-2 TRBV4-2 - - 16 CASSQDAGSFAGELFF TGTGCCAGCAGCCAAGATGCGGGTTCGTTCGCCGGGGAGCTGTTTTTT
TRBJ2-2 TRBV28 - - 16 CASTVSISGQTGELFF TGTGCCAGCACAGTTTCGATATCGGGGCAGACCGGGGAGCTGTTTTTT
TRBJ2-3 TRBV24-1 - - 14 CATSDLYSTDTQYF TGTGCCACCAGTGATTTGTACAGCACAGATACGCAGTATTTT
TRBJ1-6 TRBV5-6 - TRBD1 15 CASSSGTGVNSPLHF TGTGCCAGCAGTTCCGGGACAGGAGTTAATTCACCCCTCCACTTT
TRBJ2-1 TRBV9 - TRBD2 16 CASSAPPSGSGNEQFF TGTGCCAGCAGCGCTCCCCCTAGCGGGAGTGGCAATGAGCAGTTCTTC
TRBJ1-6 TRBV7-3 - TRBD1 13 CASGQVSNSPLHF TGTGCCAGCGGACAGGTCTCCAATTCACCCCTCCACTTT
TRBJ2-3 TRBV15 - TRBD2 19 CATSRDGGRLAELTDTQYF TGTGCCACCAGCAGAGACGGGGGCCGACTAGCGGAACTCACAGATACGCAGTATTTT
TRBJ1-6 TRBV5-4 few - 15 CASSAGRFYNSPLHF TGTGCCAGCAGTGCCGGGAGATTCTATAATTCACCCCTCCACTTT
TRBJ2-3 TRBV12-3/TRBV12-4 - - 12 CASSFGADTQYF TGTGCCAGCAGTTTCGGGGCAGATACGCAGTATTTT